The next 28 T cell receptor beta chains were all read from a single sample in a study of cytomegalovirus exposure and HLA in healthy donors. The PCR used 60 Vbeta and 13 Jbeta primers. Assay: immunoSEQ multiplex PCR; the TCRdb copy retains only in-frame clones and omits some. This sample yields hundreds of thousands of clones, of which 82% are seen a single time; approximately 6.5% belongs to the top ten. The sequenced sample consisted of PBMCs. All receptors derive from a man in his forties or fifties in good health and CMV-seropositive.

The CDR3 nucleotides are TGTGCCTGGAGTCCAACGTGGCTAGCGGGAGTGCGGACCGGGGAGCTGTTTTTT. This encodes CAWSPTWLAGVRTGELFF. The chain has TRBV30 and TRBJ2-2, with 10 bases that match TRBD2. V was clipped by 2 bases and J by 5 bases; unmatched bases: 14. Germline V gene sequence: CDR1 GTSNPN, CDR2 SVGIG (reference sequence). This CDR3 comprises 18 residues.

This clone was observed once. The sample carries other DNA sequences with the same CDR3. The V gene is TRBV9, the J gene TRBJ2-1; 13 bases fit TRBD2. The J segment lost 4 bases and the V segment lost 4 bases, leaving 5 bases of the junction unmatched. From germline, CDR1 is SGDLS and CDR2 YYNGEE. This CDR3 region has 16 residues. The chain's CDR3 is CASSRTSGSSYNEQFF. Here the CDR3 DNA reads TGTGCCAGCAGCAGGACTAGCGGGAGTAGTTACAATGAGCAGTTCTTC.

The V and J genes are TRBV29-1 and TRBJ2-3; D remains unclear. The ends were cut back, 4 bases at V and 6 bases at J, with 14 bases in the middle. The CDR3 is made up of 13 amino acids. CDR1 SQVTM and CDR2 ANQGSEA come from the germline V gene. For the CDR3, the DNA is TGCAGCGTTGCCACGGGTCCCGCGGATACGCAGTATTTT. Protein: CSVATGPADTQYF.

The chain carries TRBV5-1 and TRBJ2-1, with 11 bases identical to TRBD2. The CDR3 contains 14 residues. Germline CDR1 and CDR2: SGHRS and YFSETQ. J was trimmed by 5 bases and V by 4 bases; bases with no gene match: 2. The CDR3 nucleotides are TGCGCCAGCAGCGTGACTAGCGGGAACAATGAGCAGTTCTTC. It is translated as CASSVTSGNNEQFF.

This clone has only a few counts. The chain links TRBV6-5 to TRBJ1-4; possible D gene TRBD1, 5 bases. Germline V CDR1 and CDR2: MNHEY, SVGAGI. This CDR3 comprises 13 residues. V was clipped by 8 bases and J by 4 bases, with 11 bases between them. The chain's CDR3 is CASSGGVNEKLFF. CDR3 bases: TGTGCCAGCTCTGGGGGGGTTAATGAAAAACTGTTTTTT.

V is TRBV29-1 and J is TRBJ2-7; no firm D call. The V and J ends lost 6 bases and 0 bases respectively, with 12 bases between them. CDR1 SQVTM and CDR2 ANQGSEA come from the germline V gene. This CDR3 has 13 residues. As DNA, the CDR3 is TGCAGCGTCACCTTCGGTAGCTCCTACGAGCAGTACGTC. It is translated as CSVTFGSSYEQYV.

The V call is TRBV6-1, the J call TRBJ1-5; weak D call: TRBD1 (5 bases). V lost 11 bases and J 0 bases, leaving 11 bases between the germline ends. CDR3 length: 13 amino acids. The germline gives CDR1 MNHNS, CDR2 SASEGT. The CDR3 DNA reads TGTGCCCTGGGGGAGGGTAGCAATCAGCCCCAGCATTTT. Its protein product is CALGEGSNQPQHF.

The sample holds a few counts of this clone. Here the CDR3 reads CASASDRGEQQYV. CDR3 DNA sequence: TGTGCCAGCGCTTCTGACAGGGGAGAACAGCAGTACGTC. The chain couples TRBV10-3 to TRBJ2-7; 8 bases match TRBD1. Germline assignment: CDR1 ENHRY and CDR2 SYGVKD. This CDR3 contains 13 residues. The J segment lost 8 bases and the V segment lost 10 bases, leaving 13 bases of the junction unmatched.

With respect to this clone: One junction end disagrees with the germline gene, perhaps due to a read error. The rearrangement uses TRBV7-6 and TRBJ2-7; 10 bases agree with TRBD2. Germline V gene sequence: CDR1 SGHVS, CDR2 FNYEAQ. The CDR3 contains 14 residues. CDR3 sequence: CASSPGTSAYELYF. The CDR3 bases are TGTGCCAGCAGCCCAGGGACTAGCGCCTACGAGCTGTACTTC.

V and J are TRBV6-5 and TRBJ2-3, with a possible D match to TRBD2 (6 bases). Trimming cost V 2 bases and J 1 base, with 10 bases left between them. Germline-derived CDR1 and CDR2 are MNHEY and SVGAGI. This CDR3 contains 15 residues. As DNA, the CDR3 is TGTGCCAGCAGTTACGTCCGGGAGCGCACAGATACGCAGTATTTT. This translates into CASSYVRERTDTQYF.

The chain joins TRBV18 to TRBJ2-7; D is possibly TRBD2 (5 bases). The length of the CDR3 is 15 residues. Germline lookup yields CDR1 KGHSH and CDR2 LQKENI. Trimming took 6 bases from V and 1 from J, leaving 16 bases between them. The CDR3 DNA reads TGTGCCAGCTCCGGCAGTGTCAGAGGGTCCTACGAGCAGTACTTC. Its translation is CASSGSVRGSYEQYF.

For the CDR3, the DNA is TGTGCCAGCAGCTTGATGACAGGGGTCCTAGCCGAAGCTTTCTTT. Amino acid sequence: CASSLMTGVLAEAFF. This chain joins TRBV5-4 and TRBJ1-1; TRBD1 matches 8 bases. The CDR3 length is 15 residues. V lost 1 base to trimming and J lost 8 bases; unmatched junction nucleotides: 10. CDR1 SGHNT and CDR2 YYREEE come from the germline V gene (reference sequence).

This clone was detected a few times. The chain carries TRBV29-1 and TRBJ1-5; D not resolved. The germline gives CDR1 SQVTM, CDR2 ANQGSEA. V lost 4 bases and J 2 bases, leaving 15 bases between the germline ends. The CDR3 runs to 15 residues. The CDR3 coding sequence is TGCAGCGTTGGGTGGGAGGTTGGGGGCAATCAGCCCCAGCATTTT. Protein sequence: CSVGWEVGGNQPQHF.

V is TRBV25-1 and J is TRBJ2-2; no clear D gene. The germline CDR1 and CDR2 sequences are MGHDK and SYGVNS. V lost 1 base, J lost 2 bases, and 5 bases lay in between. The CDR3 is made up of 14 amino acids. The CDR3 bases are TGTGCCAGCAGTGAATTAACTAACACCGGGGAGCTGTTTTTT. Protein: CASSELTNTGELFF.

This clone was detected only a few times. This chain uses TRBV30 with TRBJ2-5; 9 nucleotides align to TRBD1. CDR3 length: 15 residues. Trimming removed 2 bases from V and 3 bases from J; junction bases left unmatched: 7. Germline V gives CDR1 GTSNPN, CDR2 SVGIG (reference sequence). CDR3 in DNA: TGTGCCTGGAGTCCGGGACAGGGTCAGGAAGAGACCCAGTACTTC. Its protein is CAWSPGQGQEETQYF.

V usage is TRBV6-5 and J usage is TRBJ2-7, with D possibly matching TRBD1 (6 bases). This CDR3 is 11 amino acids long. The germline gives CDR1 MNHEY, CDR2 SVGAGI. V was pared by 2 bases and J by 8 bases, with 7 bases between. The CDR3 DNA follows: TGTGCCAGCAGTTACGGACAGCAGCAGTACTTC. This sequence encodes CASSYGQQQYF.

The chain joins TRBV19 to TRBJ1-3; D gene unclear. This CDR3 spans 14 amino acids. Germline CDR1 reads LNHDA; CDR2 reads SQIVND (reference sequence). Trimming cost V 6 bases and J 1 base, with 10 bases left between them. In DNA, the CDR3 is TGTGCCAGTAGGCCGGGGTCGTCTGGAAACACCATATATTTT. It yields the protein CASRPGSSGNTIYF.

CDR3 DNA sequence: TGTGCCAGCAACCTTGGACTAGCGGGAGGGCCGGTCTACAATGAGCAGTTCTTC. It codes for CASNLGLAGGPVYNEQFF. The chain employs TRBV9 and TRBJ2-1, with 15 bases matching TRBD2. The trim removed 6 bases at V and 3 bases at J, leaving 10 bases unmatched. Per the germline V gene, CDR1 is SGDLS and CDR2 is YYNGEE. The CDR3 extends over 18 amino acids.

This chain uses TRBV19 with TRBJ2-6; D not certain. The CDR3 totals 14 residues. Germline CDR1 LNHDA, CDR2 SQIVND (reference sequence). V was pared by 3 bases and J by 2 bases, with 5 bases between. CDR3 in DNA: TGTGCCAGTAGTATGCAGGCTGGGGCCAACGTCCTGACTTTC. This codes for CASSMQAGANVLTF.

CDR3 nucleotide sequence: TGCGCCAGCAGTTTGGACAGAAACTATGGCTACACCTTC. Residues: CASSLDRNYGYTF. The gene calls are TRBV4-1 and TRBJ1-2, with D possibly matching TRBD1 (6 bases). Germline V gene sequence: CDR1 MGHRA, CDR2 YSYEKL. The germline V and J ends were trimmed by 6 bases and 2 bases, with 10 bases remaining between them. The CDR3 is 13 amino acids.

This clone has only a few counts. J is TRBJ2-1 and V is TRBV6-1; 10 bases line up with TRBD1. The V segment lost 6 bases and the J segment 8 bases; nucleotides outside the gene matches: 4. This CDR3 contains 13 residues. CDR1 is MNHNS and CDR2 is SASEGT in the germline V gene. In nucleotides, the CDR3 is TGTGCCAGCAGAGGGACAGGGGTTTATGAGCAGTTCTTC. Its translation: CASRGTGVYEQFF.

The chain combines TRBV7-9 with TRBJ2-2, with D possibly being TRBD1 (6 bases). This CDR3 has 17 amino acids. V was clipped by 5 bases and J by 4 bases, with 20 bases between them. Germline V lookup: CDR1 SEHNR, CDR2 FQNEAQ (reference sequence). The chain's CDR3 is CASSNDRSESGTGELFF. CDR3 DNA sequence: TGTGCCAGCAGCAATGACAGGAGCGAGTCTGGCACCGGGGAGCTGTTTTTT.

This clone turned up a few times. This rearrangement joins TRBV4-1 to TRBJ1-5; a possible D gene is TRBD1 (5 bases). This CDR3 spans 15 amino acids. Per the germline V gene, CDR1 is MGHRA and CDR2 is YSYEKL. Deletions cut 1 base from V and 3 bases from J, with 10 bases between. The CDR3 DNA is TGCGCCAGCAGCCAAGGCGACAGACTCAATCAGCCCCAGCATTTT. Protein product: CASSQGDRLNQPQHF.

J is TRBJ2-1 and V is TRBV7-9; D is unclear. V was trimmed by 3 bases and J by 10 bases, leaving 10 bases between them. Germline CDR1 reads SEHNR; CDR2 reads FQNEAQ (reference sequence). The CDR3 contains 12 residues. CDR3 DNA: TGTGCCAGCAGCTTCAAAACCCGGGAGCAGTTCTTC. Encoded protein: CASSFKTREQFF.

J is TRBJ2-7 and V is TRBV19, with 8 bases lining up with TRBD1. After removal of 3 bases from V and 2 bases from J, the junction contained 6 bases not matched to a gene. The CDR3 spans 15 residues. The germline V gene encodes CDR1 LNHDA and CDR2 SQIVND (reference sequence). Written as DNA, the CDR3 is TGTGCCAGTAGTATTGGGACAGGTCCCCCCTACGAGCAGTACGTC. Amino acid sequence: CASSIGTGPPYEQYV.

This chain connects TRBV27 to TRBJ2-2, with D possibly matching TRBD1 (7 bases). Between the trimmed V and J ends, which lost 0 bases and 6 bases, there was a span of 14 bases. Germline V gene data show CDR1 as MNHEY and CDR2 as SMNVEV (reference sequence). The CDR3 is 16 amino acids. This chain's CDR3 is CASSLSLPGGPGELFF. CDR3 sequence (DNA): TGTGCCAGCAGTTTATCGTTGCCAGGGGGGCCCGGGGAGCTGTTTTTT.

The chain links TRBV14 to TRBJ2-3; 8 bases match TRBD2. The V gene's germline CDR1 is SGHDN and CDR2 FVKESK. This CDR3 comprises 16 residues. J lost 6 bases, V lost 4 bases, and 12 bases had no gene match. This CDR3 is CASSLSPGLGRDTQYF. The CDR3 DNA reads TGTGCCAGCAGCCTGTCGCCGGGACTAGGACGCGATACGCAGTATTTT.

This clone was recorded once. The J gene is TRBJ1-1, the V gene TRBV4-1; 11 bases align to TRBD1. With V trimmed by 4 bases and J by 4 bases, 14 bases remained unmatched. The germline CDR1 and CDR2 sequences are MGHRA and YSYEKL. CDR3 length: 18 residues. The CDR3 DNA reads TGCGCCAGCAGCCCCCGAGCCGGACAGGGGGCGCCGGGCACTGAAGCTTTCTTT. Amino acid sequence: CASSPRAGQGAPGTEAFF.